The text below deals with one TCR beta chain. This clonotype was picked up many times. Its antigen is still unknown. It has no much larger one-base neighbor in the sample; base qualities were not kept. This sample stems from a study of T-cell reconstitution after alpha-beta-depleted transplantation in children (dated by TCRdb to the mid-2010s). Looking at the study overall: Using TCR repertoire profiling, the study followed T-cell immune reconstitution in a quantitative way in children after TCRalphabeta/CD19-depleted allogeneic hematopoietic cell transplantation.

Library prep was done by PCR. Reads for this sample came from an Illumina HiSeq 2500. TCR libraries were prepared with molecular barcoding, using unique molecular identifiers to normalize TCRbeta repertoire quantification. TCRdb trimmed public reads at Q25 via fastp, called clones via MiXCR and kept in-frame beta chains. Rows with one shared CDR3 protein collapse into an entry with the most common genes and DNA. The sample table records around 71,000 distinct CDR3 sequences; 5.5% to 7.5% of these occur just once. Of the sample, 2% to 3% falls within the top ten clones. The sequence was obtained from a human donor who donated a stem cell graft to a child with acute lymphoblastic leukemia. Specimen: PBMCs from the stem cell graft donor, collected from the stem cell graft.

Here is the DNA: TGTGCCAGCAGCTTGGGCTGGGGAGGGAACACTGAAGCTTTCTTT. Translation gives CASSLGWGGNTEAFF. The V and J segments used are TRBV5-4 and TRBJ1-1; no confident D gene assignment can be made. CDR1 SGHNT and CDR2 YYREEE are derived from the germline V gene (reference sequence). At the junction V is shortened by 0 bases and J by 1 base, with 10 bases in between. The CDR3 has 15 amino acids, counting the end cysteine and phenylalanine. The CDR3 DNA has 45 bases and is translated from base 1.